The 10 T cell receptor beta chains below were found in one sample sequenced in a study of OX40 agonist ivuxolimab in advanced cancers. Sequencing was performed with immunoSEQ multiplex PCR; in TCRdb, only in-frame clones are kept and a portion is missing. The data contain about 51,000 clones, roughly 84% of them singletons. The source was CD4+ or CD8+ T cells sorted from blood, collected in a trial of the OX40 agonist ivuxolimab. The receptors originated from an adult with an advanced solid tumor such as melanoma, head and neck, liver or kidney cancer.

This chain connects TRBV14 to TRBJ1-1; D not resolved. In germline, CDR1 is SGHDN, CDR2 FVKESK. With 3 bases removed from V and 1 base from J, the gap between germline ends came to 9 bases. The CDR3 contains 14 residues. Written as DNA, the CDR3 is TGTGCCAGCAGCCAGGGAGGAAGGAACACTGAAGCTTTCTTT. Its protein is CASSQGGRNTEAFF.

This chain uses TRBV11-3 with TRBJ1-1; D uncertain. From germline, CDR1 is SGHNT and CDR2 YENEEA. Deletions cut 3 bases from V and 5 bases from J, with 16 bases between. CDR3 size: 15 residues. CDR3 protein: CASSLGRGWRTEAFF. The CDR3 DNA is TGTGCCAGCAGCTTGGGGAGAGGGTGGAGGACTGAAGCTTTCTTT.

The chain employs TRBV19 and TRBJ2-3; tentatively, D is TRBD2 (6 bases). The CDR3 totals 19 residues. V was pared by 3 bases and J by 4 bases, with 26 bases between. Germline loops: CDR1 LNHDA, CDR2 SQIVND (reference sequence). DNA for the CDR3: TGTGCCAGTAGTATTAGTGGGGGTTTGGGACTTGGGGTGGCAGATACGCAGTATTTT. Encoded protein: CASSISGGLGLGVADTQYF.

The rearrangement links TRBV19 to TRBJ1-2, with 7 bases matching TRBD1. The CDR3 is 15 residues long. V lost 4 bases and J lost 4; bases outside the gene matches: 9. In germline, CDR1 is LNHDA, CDR2 SQIVND (reference sequence). CDR3 in amino acids: CASSTTGTAFYGYTF. CDR3 DNA sequence: TGTGCCAGTAGTACCACCGGGACAGCTTTCTATGGCTACACCTTC.

The chain links TRBV7-3 to TRBJ2-5, with D unresolved. The CDR3 extends over 13 amino acids. Germline V gene data show CDR1 as SGHTA and CDR2 as FQGTGA. Trimming removed 0 bases from V and 4 bases from J, with 6 bases in between. CDR3 in DNA: TGTGCCAGCAGCTTAACAATGATAGAGACCCAGTACTTC. Amino acid sequence: CASSLTMIETQYF. Drawing the rest from reference TRBV7-3 and TRBJ2-5, the complete variable domain is GAGVSQTPSNKVTEKGKYVELRCDPISGHTALYWYRQSLGQGPEFLIYFQGTGAADDSGLPNDRFFAVRPEGSVSTLKIQRTERGDSAVYLCASSLTMIETQYFGPGTRLLVL.

V gene TRBV9 combines with J gene TRBJ2-3; no reliable D call. CDR3 size: 13 residues. CDR1 is SGDLS and CDR2 is YYNGEE in the germline V gene. The V end was cut by 2 bases, the J end by 5 bases, with 9 bases between. CDR3 bases: TGTGCCAGCAGCGTCAACCCAAGAGATACGCAGTATTTT. Encoded protein: CASSVNPRDTQYF.

This chain links TRBV5-6 with TRBJ1-6, with D hard to call. The V gene's germline CDR1 is SGHDT and CDR2 YYEEEE. This CDR3 spans 13 amino acids. V was cut by 0 bases and J by 9 bases, with 7 bases left in between. CDR3 sequence: CASSLDIGSPLHF. For the CDR3, the DNA is TGTGCCAGCAGCTTGGACATTGGTTCACCCCTCCACTTT. Full variable domain (missing parts from reference TRBV5-6 and TRBJ1-6): DAGVTQSPTHLIKTRGQQVTLRCSPKSGHDTVSWYQQALGQGPQFIFQYYEEEERQRGNFPDRFSGHQFPNYSSELNVNALLLGDSALYLCASSLDIGSPLHFGNGTRLTVT.

The gene calls are TRBV7-9 and TRBJ1-3; maybe TRBD1 (5 bases). The V end lost 5 bases, the J end lost 4 bases, and 12 bases lay between the germline ends. This CDR3 region has 14 residues. CDR1 is SEHNR, CDR2 FQNEAQ, per germline (reference sequence). CDR3 loop: CASSPTGAGNTIYF. In nucleotides, the CDR3 is TGTGCCAGCAGCCCCACAGGAGCCGGAAACACCATATATTTT.

By sample fraction, this clone is medium-sized. CDR3 nucleotide sequence: TGTGCCAGCAGCTCGCAGGGGGCGGGAAGCTATGGCTACACCTTC. As protein: CASSSQGAGSYGYTF. The chain couples TRBV7-3 to TRBJ1-2, with 8 bases fitting TRBD1. With 4 bases clipped from V and 4 bases from J, the junction kept 8 bases outside the gene matches. The CDR3 covers 15 residues. CDR1 and CDR2 from the germline V gene are SGHTA and FQGTGA.

V is TRBV29-1 and J is TRBJ2-7; 10 bases match TRBD1. CDR1 is SQVTM and CDR2 is ANQGSEA in the germline V gene. This CDR3 has 14 residues. After removal of 5 bases from V and 6 bases from J, the junction contained 10 bases not matched to a gene. In DNA, the CDR3 is TGCAGCGTTTATGCCGGGACAGGGGTAAGCGAGCAGTACTTC. Its translation: CSVYAGTGVSEQYF.